Shown below are 6 T cell receptor beta chains from a single sample sequenced in a study of CD8+ T cells in alopecia areata. Following RNA extraction, reverse transcription yielded cDNA that acted as the sequencing template. The protocol was immunoSEQ multiplex PCR, while the TCRdb copy is restricted to in-frame clones and leaves out a portion. The sample lists 90,000 to 150,000 clones, more than 45% occurring once. Treatment of the sample: oral pan-JAK inhibitor, 5-10 mg twice daily. The specimen was CD4+ T cells sorted from blood, collected at week 4, from a patient treated with tofacitinib. The receptor set was obtained from a human donor with alopecia areata.

The genes are TRBV18 and TRBJ1-5; 8 bases agree with TRBD1. CDR1 and CDR2 (germline): KGHSH, LQKENI. J lost 7 bases, V lost 3 bases, and 8 bases had no gene match. This CDR3 region has 15 residues. This chain's CDR3 is CASSPNDRGGQPQHF. The CDR3 DNA sequence: TGTGCCAGCTCACCGAACGACAGGGGAGGGCAGCCCCAGCATTTT.

The J gene is TRBJ2-1, the V gene TRBV15, with a weak D call TRBD1 (6 bases). V was shortened by 5 bases and J by 0 bases, with 14 bases between the two germline ends. Germline V gene lookup returns CDR1 LNHNV and CDR2 YYDKDF (reference sequence). This CDR3 comprises 16 residues. The CDR3 DNA reads TGTGCCACCAGCCGGGGACATACCAGCTCCTACAATGAGCAGTTCTTC. It yields the protein CATSRGHTSSYNEQFF.

V is TRBV7-9 and J is TRBJ2-7; 9 bases are shared with TRBD1. CDR1 and CDR2 from the germline V gene are SEHNR and FQNEAQ (reference sequence). The V and J ends lost 4 bases and 6 bases, in that order; junction bases with no gene match: 7. The CDR3 is made up of 14 amino acids. Written as DNA, the CDR3 is TGTGCCAGCAGCTCATCATGGGACAGGGCCGAGCAGTACTTC. Amino acid sequence: CASSSSWDRAEQYF.

CDR3 DNA: TGCGCCAGCAGCCAAATTGCTAGCGGGCGCACAGATACGCAGTATTTT. Translated: CASSQIASGRTDTQYF. The chain joins TRBV4-1 to TRBJ2-3, with TRBD2 matching over 8 bases. CDR1 is MGHRA, CDR2 YSYEKL, per germline. CDR3 length: 16 amino acids. Trimming took 2 bases from V and 1 from J; bases not matched to a gene: 5.

The V gene is TRBV7-9, the J gene TRBJ1-2, with TRBD1 matching over 9 bases. Trimming took 3 bases from V and 5 from J; bases not matched to a gene: 4. This CDR3 comprises 14 residues. Germline assignment: CDR1 SEHNR and CDR2 FQNEAQ (reference sequence). The CDR3, as DNA: TGTGCCAGCAGCTTTTGGGACAGGGAGTATGGCTACACCTTC. Its translation is CASSFWDREYGYTF. The entire variable domain, with the rest obtained from reference TRBV7-9 and TRBJ1-2, is as follows: DTGVSQNPRHKITKRGQNVTFRCDPISEHNRLYWYRQTLGQGPEFLTYFQNEAQLEKSRLLSDRFSAERPKGSFSTLEIQRTEQGDSAMYLCASSFWDREYGYTFGSGTRLTVV.

The rearrangement uses TRBV6-5 and TRBJ2-1; 7 positions agree with TRBD1. J lost 0 bases, V lost 5 bases, and 1 base had no gene match. Germline CDR1 is MNHEY and CDR2 is SVGAGI. This CDR3 is built from 14 residues. CDR3 sequence (DNA): TGTGCCAGCAGTGGGGACAGCTCCTACAATGAGCAGTTCTTC. It translates to CASSGDSSYNEQFF.